A selection of T cell receptor beta chains follows, all from one sample in a study of cytotoxic CD8 clonotypes in ibrutinib-treated CLL. The method was immunoSEQ multiplex PCR; TCRdb's version includes in-frame clones alone and lacks a portion of them. This table has roughly 300,000 clones, more than 70% appearing once. The starting material was PBMCs, obtained at disease progression, from a patient treated with ibrutinib. These receptors came from a human donor with chronic lymphocytic leukemia. CDR3s include the opening cysteine and the closing phenylalanine or tryptophan. Each record gives: V gene, clone size, D gene, J gene, CDR3 DNA, CDR3 protein. The D gene is left open where the match is weak. Only some rows state a clone size, as once, few, many or a class for expanded clones.

v_call: TRBV15; clone_size: NA; d_call: NA; j_call: TRBJ1-5; cdr3_nt: TGTGCCACCAGCAGAGGGAGACAGTATAGCAATCAGCCCCAGCATTTT; cdr3_aa: CATSRGRQYSNQPQHF
v_call: TRBV5-6; clone_size: few; d_call: NA; j_call: TRBJ2-1; cdr3_nt: TGTGCCAGCAGCTTTGGCCCAGAGCAGTTCTTC; cdr3_aa: CASSFGPEQFF
v_call: TRBV7-8; clone_size: NA; d_call: TRBD1; j_call: TRBJ1-2; cdr3_nt: TGTGCCAGCAGCCCCCGGGACAGGAGGGGCTACACCTTC; cdr3_aa: CASSPRDRRGYTF
v_call: TRBV6-5; clone_size: NA; d_call: TRBD1; j_call: TRBJ1-1; cdr3_nt: TGTGCCAGCAGTCGGGACAGACAGAACACTGAAGCTTTCTTT; cdr3_aa: CASSRDRQNTEAFF
v_call: TRBV6-1; clone_size: once; d_call: TRBD2; j_call: TRBJ2-1; cdr3_nt: TGTGCCAGCACCATGGGACTAGCGGGGGGCAATGAGCAGTTCTTC; cdr3_aa: CASTMGLAGGNEQFF
v_call: TRBV29-1; clone_size: NA; d_call: TRBD2; j_call: TRBJ2-7; cdr3_nt: TGCAGCGTTCGGGGACTAGCGGGCGTCCTCCCCTCCTACGAGCAGTACTTC; cdr3_aa: CSVRGLAGVLPSYEQYF
v_call: TRBV7-6; clone_size: NA; d_call: NA; j_call: TRBJ1-2; cdr3_nt: TGTGCCAGCAGCTTAGCAGGGTCTGGCTACACCTTC; cdr3_aa: CASSLAGSGYTF
v_call: TRBV6-1; clone_size: NA; d_call: NA; j_call: TRBJ2-4; cdr3_nt: TGTGCCAGCAGTGAAAAGGTCAGGGGCAGGGAGTACTTC; cdr3_aa: CASSEKVRGREYF
v_call: TRBV11-2; clone_size: NA; d_call: TRBD2; j_call: TRBJ2-7; cdr3_nt: TGTGCCAGCAGCTTAGATCTGAGTCAGCGGGGGTACGAGCAGTACTTC; cdr3_aa: CASSLDLSQRGYEQYF
v_call: TRBV9; clone_size: few; d_call: NA; j_call: TRBJ1-3; cdr3_nt: TGTGCCAGCAGCCCATTTTTGGCGAACACCATATATTTT; cdr3_aa: CASSPFLANTIYF
v_call: TRBV6-5; clone_size: NA; d_call: NA; j_call: TRBJ2-7; cdr3_nt: TGTGCCAGCAGTTATAGGCGGAGCTCCTACGAGCAGTACTTC; cdr3_aa: CASSYRRSSYEQYF
v_call: TRBV5-1; clone_size: NA; d_call: NA; j_call: TRBJ2-3; cdr3_nt: TGCGCCAGCAGCTTGAGGGCGGGGGCGGTATTTGCAGATACGCAGTATTTT; cdr3_aa: CASSLRAGAVFADTQYF
v_call: TRBV7-3; clone_size: once; d_call: TRBD1; j_call: TRBJ2-7; cdr3_nt: TGTGCCAGCAGCTTAACCGGGACAGGGTCCTACGAGCAGTACTTC; cdr3_aa: CASSLTGTGSYEQYF
v_call: TRBV19; clone_size: NA; d_call: NA; j_call: TRBJ1-5; cdr3_nt: TGTGCCAGTAGGCCCAACAATCAGCCCCAGCATTTT; cdr3_aa: CASRPNNQPQHF
v_call: TRBV9; clone_size: NA; d_call: NA; j_call: TRBJ2-2; cdr3_nt: TGTGCCAGCAGCGTAGAAGAACCGAACACCGGGGAGCTGTTTTTT; cdr3_aa: CASSVEEPNTGELFF
v_call: TRBV6-5; clone_size: NA; d_call: TRBD1; j_call: TRBJ1-2; cdr3_nt: TGTGCCAGCAGTTACTCCGCAGGGGGATATGGCTACACCTTC; cdr3_aa: CASSYSAGGYGYTF
v_call: TRBV28; clone_size: few; d_call: NA; j_call: TRBJ1-1; cdr3_nt: TGTGCCAGCAGCCCGGGGGGCACTGAAGCTTTCTTT; cdr3_aa: CASSPGGTEAFF
v_call: TRBV5-4; clone_size: NA; d_call: TRBD2; j_call: TRBJ2-3; cdr3_nt: TGTGCCAGCAGCCTAGCGGGGGGGGGCACAGATACGCAGTATTTT; cdr3_aa: CASSLAGGGTDTQYF
v_call: TRBV5-1; clone_size: NA; d_call: TRBD1; j_call: TRBJ2-5; cdr3_nt: TGCGCCACCTCCGGGACAGGGGTAGGAGAGACCCAGTACTTC; cdr3_aa: CATSGTGVGETQYF
v_call: TRBV25-1; clone_size: NA; d_call: NA; j_call: TRBJ2-3; cdr3_nt: TGTGCCAGCAGGGACCTGACAGATACGCAGTATTTT; cdr3_aa: CASRDLTDTQYF
v_call: TRBV6-5; clone_size: NA; d_call: NA; j_call: TRBJ2-5; cdr3_nt: TGTGCCAGCAGTAAACAGGGTCAAGAGACCCAGTACTTC; cdr3_aa: CASSKQGQETQYF
v_call: TRBV11-2; clone_size: few; d_call: TRBD2; j_call: TRBJ2-7; cdr3_nt: TGTGCCAGCAGCTTAGCGACTAGCGGGGAGCAGTACTTC; cdr3_aa: CASSLATSGEQYF
v_call: TRBV7-2; clone_size: NA; d_call: TRBD1; j_call: TRBJ1-5; cdr3_nt: TGTGCCAGCAGCCTGGGGACAGGCGCCCAGCGTAGCAATCAGCCCCAGCATTTT; cdr3_aa: CASSLGTGAQRSNQPQHF
v_call: TRBV30; clone_size: once; d_call: NA; j_call: TRBJ1-5; cdr3_nt: TGTGCCTGGAGGGGGACAAAGTATAGCAATCAGCCCCAGCATTTT; cdr3_aa: CAWRGTKYSNQPQHF
v_call: TRBV9; clone_size: NA; d_call: NA; j_call: TRBJ2-3; cdr3_nt: TGTGCCAGCAGCCCTTGGGTGGCCACAGATACGCAGTATTTT; cdr3_aa: CASSPWVATDTQYF
v_call: TRBV11-3; clone_size: NA; d_call: TRBD1; j_call: TRBJ2-3; cdr3_nt: TGTGCCAGCAGCTTAGGGGGACAGGGAAGCGGCACAGATACGCAGTATTTT; cdr3_aa: CASSLGGQGSGTDTQYF
v_call: TRBV2; clone_size: NA; d_call: NA; j_call: TRBJ2-5; cdr3_nt: TGTGCCAGCAGTGCGGACAGAGGGGAAGAGACCCAGTACTTC; cdr3_aa: CASSADRGEETQYF
v_call: TRBV6-5; clone_size: NA; d_call: NA; j_call: TRBJ1-2; cdr3_nt: TGTGCCAGCAGCCGCGGAGCAGGGGTGTATGGCTACACCTTC; cdr3_aa: CASSRGAGVYGYTF
v_call: TRBV6-1; clone_size: NA; d_call: NA; j_call: TRBJ1-5; cdr3_nt: TGTGCCAGCAGTGTCCGGGACAACAATCAGCCCCAGCATTTT; cdr3_aa: CASSVRDNNQPQHF
v_call: TRBV27; clone_size: NA; d_call: NA; j_call: TRBJ2-7; cdr3_nt: TGTGCCAGCAGTTTTAGGAGTAGCTCCTACGAGCAGTACTTC; cdr3_aa: CASSFRSSSYEQYF
v_call: TRBV28; clone_size: NA; d_call: TRBD1; j_call: TRBJ1-3; cdr3_nt: TGTGCCAGCAGTTTTTGGAGACAGGGGGCCCGCTCTGGAAACACCATATATTTT; cdr3_aa: CASSFWRQGARSGNTIYF
v_call: TRBV7-2; clone_size: once; d_call: NA; j_call: TRBJ2-5; cdr3_nt: TGTGCCAGCCGAGCGCAGAAAGAGACCCAGTACTTC; cdr3_aa: CASRAQKETQYF
v_call: TRBV4-1; clone_size: NA; d_call: NA; j_call: TRBJ2-3; cdr3_nt: TGCGCCAGCAGCCCCGTAGGCATTACAGATACGCAGTATTTT; cdr3_aa: CASSPVGITDTQYF
v_call: TRBV18; clone_size: NA; d_call: NA; j_call: TRBJ2-7; cdr3_nt: TGTGCCAGCTCACCAACGGGACCACGGGATTACGAGCAGTACTTC; cdr3_aa: CASSPTGPRDYEQYF
v_call: TRBV19; clone_size: NA; d_call: TRBD1; j_call: TRBJ2-4; cdr3_nt: TGTGCCAGTAGTGAGGCACAGGGGGCTCATGTGATACTTCAGTACTTC; cdr3_aa: CASSEAQGAHVILQYF
v_call: TRBV10-3; clone_size: NA; d_call: NA; j_call: TRBJ1-1; cdr3_nt: TGTGCCATCAGTGAATTGGGGATGGGAAACACTGAAGCTTTCTTT; cdr3_aa: CAISELGMGNTEAFF
v_call: TRBV19; clone_size: NA; d_call: NA; j_call: TRBJ2-3; cdr3_nt: TGTGCCAGTAGTATGGGTACAGATACGCAGTATTTT; cdr3_aa: CASSMGTDTQYF
v_call: TRBV5-1; clone_size: few; d_call: NA; j_call: TRBJ2-1; cdr3_nt: TGCGCCAGCAGCTTGGAGGCCAACCCCTACAATGAGCAGTTCTTC; cdr3_aa: CASSLEANPYNEQFF
v_call: TRBV10-3; clone_size: many; d_call: NA; j_call: TRBJ1-1; cdr3_nt: TGTGCCATCAGTGGGCAGGGAGTTGAAGCTTTCTTT; cdr3_aa: CAISGQGVEAFF
v_call: TRBV5-1; clone_size: once; d_call: NA; j_call: TRBJ1-1; cdr3_nt: TGCGCCAGCAGCTTGGCCGGAGAGGTGGCTTTCTTT; cdr3_aa: CASSLAGEVAFF
v_call: TRBV9; clone_size: NA; d_call: NA; j_call: TRBJ1-4; cdr3_nt: TGTGCCAGCAGCGGGGTGGATGAAAAACTGTTTTTT; cdr3_aa: CASSGVDEKLFF
v_call: TRBV10-1; clone_size: NA; d_call: TRBD2; j_call: TRBJ2-5; cdr3_nt: TGCGCCAGCAGCCTAGCGGCCCGGGAGACCCAGTACTTC; cdr3_aa: CASSLAARETQYF
v_call: TRBV20-1; clone_size: NA; d_call: NA; j_call: TRBJ2-7; cdr3_nt: TGCAGTGCCTCTCTGGATCACGAGCAGTACTTC; cdr3_aa: CSASLDHEQYF
v_call: TRBV4-2; clone_size: few; d_call: NA; j_call: TRBJ2-3; cdr3_nt: TGTGCCAGCAGCCCAGGGGTGGGGACAGATACGCAGTATTTT; cdr3_aa: CASSPGVGTDTQYF
v_call: TRBV28; clone_size: few; d_call: NA; j_call: TRBJ1-2; cdr3_nt: TGTGCCAGCAGCCGGGACATACCATACTTCGACACCTTC; cdr3_aa: CASSRDIPYFDTF
v_call: TRBV6-1; clone_size: NA; d_call: TRBD1; j_call: TRBJ1-4; cdr3_nt: TGTGCCAGCAGCCCGGACAGGGGAGGGAATGAAAAACTGTTTTTT; cdr3_aa: CASSPDRGGNEKLFF
v_call: TRBV4-1; clone_size: NA; d_call: TRBD1; j_call: TRBJ1-1; cdr3_nt: TGCGCCAGCAGCCAAGCCCCGGGGAGGGGGCGCCGCTTGAACACTGAAGCTTTCTTT; cdr3_aa: CASSQAPGRGRRLNTEAFF
v_call: TRBV25-1; clone_size: few; d_call: NA; j_call: TRBJ1-5; cdr3_nt: TGTGCCGCAGACCGGTGGCAGCCCCAGCATTTT; cdr3_aa: CAADRWQPQHF
v_call: TRBV9; clone_size: few; d_call: NA; j_call: TRBJ1-2; cdr3_nt: TGTGCCAGCAACAGGGAGGATGGCTACACCTTC; cdr3_aa: CASNREDGYTF
v_call: TRBV2; clone_size: NA; d_call: TRBD2; j_call: TRBJ2-7; cdr3_nt: TGTGCCAGCAGTGGAATAGCTACTAGCGGGAGCTCCTACGAGCAGTACTTC; cdr3_aa: CASSGIATSGSSYEQYF
v_call: TRBV9; clone_size: NA; d_call: NA; j_call: TRBJ1-5; cdr3_nt: TGTGCCAGCAGCGAGTGTGAGACAGTGCAGTTTTGGCCCGATAGCAATCAGCCCCAGCATTTT; cdr3_aa: CASSECETVQFWPDSNQPQHF
v_call: TRBV28; clone_size: NA; d_call: NA; j_call: TRBJ1-2; cdr3_nt: TGTGCCAGCAGTCCTGACCCCTCCGGGGGCTACACCTTC; cdr3_aa: CASSPDPSGGYTF
v_call: TRBV13; clone_size: NA; d_call: NA; j_call: TRBJ2-2; cdr3_nt: TGTGCCAGCAGCTTATCGGGGAGGACCGGGGAGCTGTTTTTT; cdr3_aa: CASSLSGRTGELFF
v_call: TRBV6-1; clone_size: NA; d_call: TRBD2; j_call: TRBJ2-7; cdr3_nt: TGTGCCAGCAGTGAAGCCGGACTAGCGGGGTTCTACGAGCAGTACTTC; cdr3_aa: CASSEAGLAGFYEQYF
v_call: TRBV5-1; clone_size: NA; d_call: TRBD1; j_call: TRBJ1-4; cdr3_nt: TGCGCCAGCAGCACGGGGGACAGGGGGCATGAAAAACTGTTTTTT; cdr3_aa: CASSTGDRGHEKLFF
v_call: TRBV27; clone_size: NA; d_call: TRBD2; j_call: TRBJ2-7; cdr3_nt: TGTGCCAGCAGTTGGTGGGGGGGAGAGCAGTACTTC; cdr3_aa: CASSWWGGEQYF
v_call: TRBV19; clone_size: NA; d_call: NA; j_call: TRBJ1-2; cdr3_nt: TGTGCCAGTAGTATCCACACTTCGCCCTATGGCTACACCTTC; cdr3_aa: CASSIHTSPYGYTF
v_call: TRBV4-3; clone_size: NA; d_call: TRBD1; j_call: TRBJ2-2; cdr3_nt: TGCGCCAGCAGCCAGGAAGTACAGGGGTTATCTTACACCGGGGAGCTGTTTTTT; cdr3_aa: CASSQEVQGLSYTGELFF
v_call: TRBV7-6; clone_size: NA; d_call: NA; j_call: TRBJ2-1; cdr3_nt: TGTGCCAGCAGCCTAGAGGGAGCACCTTTCAACAATGAGCAGTTCTTC; cdr3_aa: CASSLEGAPFNNEQFF